This T cell receptor beta chain was sequenced during a study of blood T cell repertoires in COVID-19. V shed 2 bases and J shed 4 bases, with 14 bases lying between them. Germline V lookup: CDR1 KGHSH, CDR2 LQKENI. The CDR3 contains 15 residues. Repertoires were generated with immunoSEQ multiplex PCR, while TCRdb's copy carries only in-frame clones and drops some. The sample includes under 130,000 clones, roughly 79% seen only once; the top ten take under 40%. This clone was counted a single time. This clonotype was sampled from an elderly man with acute or convalescent COVID-19. The V and J genes are TRBV18 and TRBJ2-5, with D possibly TRBD1 on 5 matching bases. Specimen: peripheral blood. DNA for the CDR3: TGTGCCAGCTCACCAAGACAGCTTACGGCAGAGACCCAGTACTTC. This gives the protein CASSPRQLTAETQYF.